What follows is one TCR beta chain and its context. This table comes from immunoSEQ multiplex PCR, and its TCRdb copy is limited to in-frame clones, with some not included. This table has under 85,000 clones, less than 90% appearing once. The sample is drawn from a study of Tregs in tolerant kidney transplant recipients. V gave up 5 bases and J gave up 0 bases, with 12 bases separating them. Germline V lookup: CDR1 MNHEY, CDR2 SMNVEV (reference sequence). The length of the CDR3 is 15 residues. Unstimulated Tregs (CD4+CD25+CD127-) and CD4+CD25- non-Tregs were sorted from PBMCs. This rearrangement joins TRBV27 to TRBJ2-3; a possible D gene is TRBD1 (5 bases). Material: CD4+ T cells from blood, obtained before the transplant. This receptor was obtained from a human donor who received a combined kidney and bone marrow transplant. CDR3 nucleotides: TGTGCCAGCAGTCAAGGGGTACTAAGCACAGATACGCAGTATTTT. This codes for CASSQGVLSTDTQYF.